This passage covers 5 T cell receptor beta chains from one sample sequenced in a study of blood T cell repertoires in COVID-19. The method was immunoSEQ multiplex PCR; TCRdb's version includes in-frame clones alone and lacks a portion of them. This table has hundreds of thousands of clones, around 80% appearing once. The sequenced sample was peripheral blood. The receptors originated from a young woman with COVID-19, enrolled during active disease.

The sample holds a few counts of this clone. The chain joins TRBV7-9 to TRBJ2-7; TRBD2 agrees at 7 bases. The CDR3 contains 11 residues. Germline assignment: CDR1 SEHNR and CDR2 FQNEAQ (reference sequence). Losses at the gene ends were 7 bases for V and 5 bases for J; bases not matched to a gene: 2. CDR3 nucleotide sequence: TGTGCCAGCACCCGGGGGGACGAGCAGTACTTC. Protein: CASTRGDEQYF. The full variable domain, rest sourced from reference TRBV7-9 and TRBJ2-7, is DTGVSQNPRHKITKRGQNVTFRCDPISEHNRLYWYRQTLGQGPEFLTYFQNEAQLEKSRLLSDRFSAERPKGSFSTLEIQRTEQGDSAMYLCASTRGDEQYFGPGTRLTVT.

The gene calls are TRBV4-3 and TRBJ1-3, with D unresolved. The CDR3 covers 14 residues. Trimming stripped 0 bases from V and 0 bases from J, with 3 bases between. Germline V gene data show CDR1 as LGHNA and CDR2 as YSLEER. CDR3 residues: CASSQESSGNTIYF. The CDR3 DNA reads as TGCGCCAGCAGCCAAGAGAGCTCTGGAAACACCATATATTTT.

This clone was seen a handful of times. The chain uses TRBV5-4 and TRBJ2-7; the match to TRBD1 covers 9 bases. After removal of 0 bases from V and 4 bases from J, the junction contained 8 bases not matched to a gene. The CDR3 contains 16 residues. In germline, CDR1 is SGHNT, CDR2 YYREEE (reference sequence). The CDR3 region has the DNA TGTGCCAGCAGCTTGGCCGGCGGGACAGGGCTTTACGAGCAGTACTTC. It is translated as CASSLAGGTGLYEQYF. The whole variable domain, filled in from reference TRBV5-4 and TRBJ2-7, reads ETGVTQSPTHLIKTRGQQVTLRCSSQSGHNTVSWYQQALGQGPQFIFQYYREEENGRGNFPPRFSGLQFPNYSSELNVNALELDDSALYLCASSLAGGTGLYEQYFGPGTRLTVT.

This chain links TRBV4-3 with TRBJ1-3; 7 bases line up with TRBD1. The CDR3 runs to 14 residues. From germline, CDR1 is LGHNA and CDR2 YSLEER. After removal of 1 base from V and 4 bases from J, the junction contained 1 base not matched to a gene. In nucleotides, the CDR3 is TGCGCCAGCAGCCAAGGGGACAGCGGAAACACCATATATTTT. Translating it yields CASSQGDSGNTIYF.

The chain carries TRBV19 and TRBJ1-5; 11 bases line up with TRBD1. The CDR3 extends over 15 amino acids. Trimming removed 2 bases from V and 7 bases from J; junction bases left unmatched: 4. CDR1 LNHDA and CDR2 SQIVND come from the germline V gene (reference sequence). The CDR3 region has the DNA TGTGCCAGTAGTATACGGGACAGGGGGACACAGCCCCAGCATTTT. The encoded protein is CASSIRDRGTQPQHF.